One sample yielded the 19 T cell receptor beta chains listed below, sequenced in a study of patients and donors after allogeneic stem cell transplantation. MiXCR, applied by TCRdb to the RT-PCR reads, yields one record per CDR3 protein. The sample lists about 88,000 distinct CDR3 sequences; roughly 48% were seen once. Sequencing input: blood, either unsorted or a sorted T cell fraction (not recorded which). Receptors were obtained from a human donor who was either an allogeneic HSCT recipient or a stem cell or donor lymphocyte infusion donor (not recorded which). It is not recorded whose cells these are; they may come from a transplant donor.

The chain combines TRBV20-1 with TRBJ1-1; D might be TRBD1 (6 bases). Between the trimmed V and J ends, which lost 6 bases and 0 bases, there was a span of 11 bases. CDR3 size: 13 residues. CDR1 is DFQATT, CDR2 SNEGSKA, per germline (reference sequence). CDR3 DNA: TGCAGTGCCGCGGGACACCTGAACACTGAAGCTTTCTTT. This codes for CSAAGHLNTEAFF.

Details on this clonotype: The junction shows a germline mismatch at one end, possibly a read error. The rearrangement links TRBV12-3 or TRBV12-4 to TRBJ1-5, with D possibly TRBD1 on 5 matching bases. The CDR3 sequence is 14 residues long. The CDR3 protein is CASSFLQGNQPQHF. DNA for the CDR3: TGTGCCAGCAGTTTTCTCCAGGGCAATCAGCCACAGCATTTT.

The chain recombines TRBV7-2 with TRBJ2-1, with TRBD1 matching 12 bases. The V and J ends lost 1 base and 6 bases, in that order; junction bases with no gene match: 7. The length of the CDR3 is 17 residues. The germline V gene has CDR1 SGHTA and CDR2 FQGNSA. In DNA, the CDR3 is TGTGCCAGCAGCTTAGGGGGGACAGGGGGCGCTGGCAATGAGCAGTTCTTC. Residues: CASSLGGTGGAGNEQFF.

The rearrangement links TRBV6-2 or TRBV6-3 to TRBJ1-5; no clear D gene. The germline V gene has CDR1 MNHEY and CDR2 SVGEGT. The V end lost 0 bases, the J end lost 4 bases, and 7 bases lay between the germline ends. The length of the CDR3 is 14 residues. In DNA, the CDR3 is TGTGCCAGCAGTTACTCTTCGGTAAATCAGCCCCAGCATTTT. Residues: CASSYSSVNQPQHF.

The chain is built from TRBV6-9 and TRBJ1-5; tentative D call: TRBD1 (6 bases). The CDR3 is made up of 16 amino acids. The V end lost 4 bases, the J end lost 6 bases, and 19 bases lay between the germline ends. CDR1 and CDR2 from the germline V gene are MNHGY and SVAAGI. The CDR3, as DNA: TGTGCCAGCAGTTTTACGAGGGGGGGCGGGAGTCAGCCCCAGCATTTT. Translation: CASSFTRGGGSQPQHF.

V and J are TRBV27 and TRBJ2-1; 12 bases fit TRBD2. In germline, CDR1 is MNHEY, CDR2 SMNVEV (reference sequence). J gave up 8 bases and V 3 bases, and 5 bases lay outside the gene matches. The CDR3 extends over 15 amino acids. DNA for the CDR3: TGTGCCAGCAGTTTGCCGACTAGCGGGAGTGATGAGCAGTTCTTC. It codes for CASSLPTSGSDEQFF.

The CDR3 here is CSARLDRGISYGYTF. The CDR3 DNA follows: TGCAGTGCTAGACTGGACAGGGGCATTAGCTATGGCTACACCTTC. The J gene is TRBJ1-2, the V gene TRBV20-1; TRBD1 matches at 9 bases. The CDR3 is 15 amino acids. V was clipped by 2 bases and J by 4 bases; unmatched bases: 8. The V gene's germline CDR1 is DFQATT and CDR2 SNEGSKA (reference sequence).

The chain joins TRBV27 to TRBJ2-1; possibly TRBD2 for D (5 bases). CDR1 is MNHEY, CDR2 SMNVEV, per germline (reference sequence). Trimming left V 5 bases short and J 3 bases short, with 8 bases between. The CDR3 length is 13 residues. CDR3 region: CASSARDYNEQFF. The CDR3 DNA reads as TGTGCCAGCAGTGCCCGGGACTACAATGAGCAGTTCTTC.

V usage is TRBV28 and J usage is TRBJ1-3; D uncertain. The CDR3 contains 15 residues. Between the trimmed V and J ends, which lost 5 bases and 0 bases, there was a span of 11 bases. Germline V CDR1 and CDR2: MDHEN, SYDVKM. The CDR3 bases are TGTGCCAGCAGTAGCAGTCGTTTCTCTGGAAACACCATATATTTT. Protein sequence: CASSSSRFSGNTIYF.

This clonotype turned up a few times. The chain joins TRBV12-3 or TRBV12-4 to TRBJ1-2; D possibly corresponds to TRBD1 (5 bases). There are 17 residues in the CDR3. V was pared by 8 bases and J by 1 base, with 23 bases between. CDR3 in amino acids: CASSGVESSGLNYGYTF. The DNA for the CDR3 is TGTGCCAGCTCGGGGGTCGAGAGTTCCGGACTTAACTATGGCTACACCTTC.

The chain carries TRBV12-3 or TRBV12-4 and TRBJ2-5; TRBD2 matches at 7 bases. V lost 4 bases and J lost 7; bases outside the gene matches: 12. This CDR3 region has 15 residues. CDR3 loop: CASSSETGWGGTQYF. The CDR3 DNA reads TGTGCCAGCAGTTCGGAGACTGGGTGGGGGGGGACCCAGTACTTC.

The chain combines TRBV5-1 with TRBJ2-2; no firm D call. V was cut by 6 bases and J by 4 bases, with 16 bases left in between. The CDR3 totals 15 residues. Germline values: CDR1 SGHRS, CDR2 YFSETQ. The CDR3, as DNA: TGCGCCAGCACCGATCCCTCAAATTTCACCGGGGAGCTGTTTTTT. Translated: CASTDPSNFTGELFF.

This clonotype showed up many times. The CDR3 loop reads CASSVDSIAVSSYNEQFF. The CDR3 DNA sequence: TGTGCCAGCAGCGTAGACTCTATTGCCGTTAGCTCCTACAATGAGCAGTTCTTC. The chain combines TRBV9 with TRBJ2-1; D not resolved. The CDR3 is 18 residues long. The V gene's germline CDR1 is SGDLS and CDR2 YYNGEE. Deletions cut 0 bases from V and 0 bases from J, with 16 bases between. Together with reference TRBV9 and TRBJ2-1, the CDR3 gives the full variable domain: DSGVTQTPKHLITATGQRVTLRCSPRSGDLSVYWYQQSLDQGLQFLIQYYNGEERAKGNILERFSAQQFPDLHSELNLSSLELGDSALYFCASSVDSIAVSSYNEQFFGPGTRLTVL.

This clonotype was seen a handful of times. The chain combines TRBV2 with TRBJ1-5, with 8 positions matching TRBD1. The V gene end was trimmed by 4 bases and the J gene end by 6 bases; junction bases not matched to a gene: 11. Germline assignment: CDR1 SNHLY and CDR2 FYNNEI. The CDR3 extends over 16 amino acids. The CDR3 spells CASSGQGKVSSQPQHF. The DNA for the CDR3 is TGTGCCAGCAGTGGACAGGGGAAAGTCTCTAGTCAGCCCCAGCATTTT.

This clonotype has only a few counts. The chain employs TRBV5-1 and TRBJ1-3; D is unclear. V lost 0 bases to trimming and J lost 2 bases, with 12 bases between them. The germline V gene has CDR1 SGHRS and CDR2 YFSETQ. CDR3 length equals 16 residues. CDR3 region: CASSLEGLEAGNTIYF. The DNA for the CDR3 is TGCGCCAGCAGCTTGGAAGGCTTGGAAGCTGGAAACACCATATATTTT.

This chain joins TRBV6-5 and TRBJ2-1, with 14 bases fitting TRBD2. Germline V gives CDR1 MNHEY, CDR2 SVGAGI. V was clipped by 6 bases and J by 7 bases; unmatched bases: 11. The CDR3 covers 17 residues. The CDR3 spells CASSGTSGSSWGNEQFF. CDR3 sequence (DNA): TGTGCCAGCAGCGGGACTAGCGGGAGTAGCTGGGGTAATGAGCAGTTCTTC.

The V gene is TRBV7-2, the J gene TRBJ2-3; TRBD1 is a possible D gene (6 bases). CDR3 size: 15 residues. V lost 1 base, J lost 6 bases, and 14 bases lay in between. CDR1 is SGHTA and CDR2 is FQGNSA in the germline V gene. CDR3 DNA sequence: TGTGCCAGCAGCTTAGAGGGACACCGCAAGGATACGCAGTATTTT. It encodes CASSLEGHRKDTQYF.

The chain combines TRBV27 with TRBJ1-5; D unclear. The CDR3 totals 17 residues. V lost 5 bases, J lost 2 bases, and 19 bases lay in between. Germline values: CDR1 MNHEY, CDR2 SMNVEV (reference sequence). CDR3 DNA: TGTGCCAGCAGTCTTAGTGGGGAGGGCGCGGGCAATCAGCCCCAGCATTTT. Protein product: CASSLSGEGAGNQPQHF.

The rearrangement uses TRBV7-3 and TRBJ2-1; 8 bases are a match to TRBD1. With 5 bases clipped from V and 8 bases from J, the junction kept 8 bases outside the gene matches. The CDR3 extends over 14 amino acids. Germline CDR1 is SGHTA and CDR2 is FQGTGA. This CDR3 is CASSPRQGAYEQFF. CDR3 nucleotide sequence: TGTGCCAGCAGCCCAAGGCAGGGGGCCTATGAGCAGTTCTTC.